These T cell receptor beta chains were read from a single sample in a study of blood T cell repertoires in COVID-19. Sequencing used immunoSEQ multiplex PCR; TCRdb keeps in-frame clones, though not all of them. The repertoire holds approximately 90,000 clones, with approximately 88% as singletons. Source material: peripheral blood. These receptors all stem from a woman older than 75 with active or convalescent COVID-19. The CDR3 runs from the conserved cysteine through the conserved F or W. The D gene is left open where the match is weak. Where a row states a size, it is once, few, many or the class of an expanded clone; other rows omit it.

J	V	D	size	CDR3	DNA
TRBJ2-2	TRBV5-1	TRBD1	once	CASSRQGGSTGELFF	TGCGCCAGCAGCCGACAGGGGGGATCAACCGGGGAGCTGTTTTTT
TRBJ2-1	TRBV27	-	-	CASSLPTSGSPKGEQFF	TGTGCCAGCAGTCTACCGACTAGTGGGAGCCCTAAGGGTGAGCAGTTCTTC
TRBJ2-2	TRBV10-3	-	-	CAISEITGELFF	TGTGCCATCAGTGAGATTACTGGGGAGCTGTTTTTT
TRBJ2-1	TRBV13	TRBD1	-	CASSFSTGGISYNEQFF	TGTGCCAGCAGCTTTTCGACAGGGGGCATTTCCTACAATGAGCAGTTCTTC
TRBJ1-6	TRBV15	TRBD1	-	CATSRDRTGARALHF	TGTGCCACCAGCAGAGATCGGACAGGGGCTAGGGCCCTCCACTTT
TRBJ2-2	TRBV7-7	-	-	CASSAVQTGELFF	TGTGCCAGCAGCGCAGTCCAGACCGGGGAGCTGTTTTTT
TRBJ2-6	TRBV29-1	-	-	CSVLGVWAGANVLTF	TGCAGCGTTTTAGGTGTGTGGGCCGGGGCCAACGTCCTGACTTTC
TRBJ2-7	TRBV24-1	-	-	CATSHAGAREQYF	TGTGCCACCAGTCACGCAGGGGCCCGCGAGCAGTACTTC
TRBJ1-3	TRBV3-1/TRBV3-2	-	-	CASSLGGSGNTIYF	TGTGCCAGCAGCCTAGGCGGCTCTGGAAACACCATATATTTT
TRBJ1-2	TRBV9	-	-	CASNGVLGGYTF	TGTGCCAGCAACGGGGTTCTTGGAGGCTACACCTTC
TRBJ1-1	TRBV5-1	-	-	CASSLDSMNTEAFF	TGCGCCAGCAGCCTAGACAGCATGAACACTGAAGCTTTCTTT
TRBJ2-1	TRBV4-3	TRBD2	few	CASSQAVYLAGSYNEQFF	TGCGCCAGCAGCCAAGCTGTCTACCTAGCGGGATCCTACAATGAGCAGTTCTTC
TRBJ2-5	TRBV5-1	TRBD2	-	CASSLGSGGAQETQYF	TGCGCCAGCAGCTTGGGGAGCGGGGGGGCCCAAGAGACCCAGTACTTC
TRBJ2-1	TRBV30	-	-	CAWSSSVTSGGFF	TGTGCCTGGAGTTCGTCGGTCACAAGTGGCGGTTTCTTC
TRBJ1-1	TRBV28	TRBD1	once	CASSLPPGTGNTEAFF	TGTGCCAGCAGTCTGCCACCCGGGACAGGGAACACTGAAGCTTTCTTT
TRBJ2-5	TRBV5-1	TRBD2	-	CASSLASGVETQYF	TGCGCCAGCAGCTTGGCTAGCGGGGTGGAGACCCAGTACTTC
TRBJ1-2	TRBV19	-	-	CASRTGGRLAGYTF	TGTGCCAGTAGAACCGGGGGGCGCTTGGCTGGCTACACCTTC
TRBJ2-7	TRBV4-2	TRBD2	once	CASSQSANSGTSGNIVYEQYF	TGTGCCAGCAGCCAATCCGCAAACTCGGGGACTAGCGGGAACATCGTCTACGAGCAGTACTTC
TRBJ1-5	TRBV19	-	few	CASSRFQARTEGPNQPQHF	TGTGCCAGTAGTCGATTTCAGGCTCGGACAGAGGGACCCAATCAGCCCCAGCATTTT
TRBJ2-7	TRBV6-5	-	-	CASRQWERYEQYF	TGTGCCAGCAGACAGTGGGAGCGCTACGAGCAGTACTTC
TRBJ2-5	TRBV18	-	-	CASSPRAWGGGETQYF	TGTGCCAGCTCACCAAGAGCCTGGGGTGGAGGAGAGACCCAGTACTTC
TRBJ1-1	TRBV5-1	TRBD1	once	CASSLGQGAAEAFF	TGCGCCAGCAGCTTGGGACAGGGGGCAGCTGAAGCTTTCTTT
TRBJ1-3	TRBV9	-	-	CASSVATVSGNTIYF	TGTGCCAGCAGCGTAGCTACGGTCTCTGGAAACACCATATATTTT
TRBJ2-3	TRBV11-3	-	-	CASSPEERGTDTQYF	TGTGCCAGCAGCCCGGAGGAACGCGGCACAGATACGCAGTATTTT
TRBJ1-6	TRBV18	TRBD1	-	CASSRTGGNNSPLHF	TGTGCCAGCTCTCGGACAGGGGGTAATAATTCACCCCTCCACTTT
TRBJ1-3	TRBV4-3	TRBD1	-	CASSQEPSRTGSGNTIYF	TGCGCCAGCAGCCAAGAGCCGTCCCGGACAGGGTCTGGAAACACCATATATTTT
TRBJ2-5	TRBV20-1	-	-	CSGSSQETQYF	TGCAGTGGGTCCAGCCAAGAGACCCAGTACTTC
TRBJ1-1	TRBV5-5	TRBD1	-	CASSLPLRDRGLAFF	TGTGCCAGCAGCCTCCCCCTCCGGGACAGGGGGCTAGCTTTCTTT
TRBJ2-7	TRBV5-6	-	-	CASSLKVGDSYEQYF	TGTGCCAGCAGCTTGAAGGTCGGGGATTCCTACGAGCAGTACTTC
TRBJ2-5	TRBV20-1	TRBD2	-	CSASRLAGGHETQYF	TGCAGTGCTAGTAGACTAGCGGGGGGGCACGAGACCCAGTACTTC
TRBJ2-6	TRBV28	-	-	CASRAEGNGANVLTF	TGTGCCAGCAGGGCTGAGGGTAATGGGGCCAACGTCCTGACTTTC
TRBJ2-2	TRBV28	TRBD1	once	CASRRQGATGELFF	TGTGCCAGCAGGAGGCAGGGGGCAACCGGGGAGCTGTTTTTT
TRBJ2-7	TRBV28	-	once	CASSSGGSSYEQYF	TGTGCCAGCAGTTCGGGGGGCAGCTCCTACGAGCAGTACTTC
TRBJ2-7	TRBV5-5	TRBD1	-	CASSSSQGREQYF	TGTGCCAGCAGCTCCTCACAGGGGCGCGAGCAGTACTTC
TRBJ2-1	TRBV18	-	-	CASSPFVNGGAFPEYNEQFF	TGTGCCAGCTCACCTTTTGTAAACGGGGGAGCCTTCCCAGAGTACAATGAGCAGTTCTTC
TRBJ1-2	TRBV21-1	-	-	CASSEPRTPTLDYGYTF	TGTGCCAGCAGCGAACCTCGGACACCTACCCTGGACTATGGCTACACCTTC
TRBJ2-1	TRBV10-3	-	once	CAISVRPGGQAYNEQFF	TGTGCCATCAGTGTTCGGCCGGGGGGACAGGCCTACAATGAGCAGTTCTTC
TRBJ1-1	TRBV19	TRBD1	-	CASILQGAVTEAFF	TGTGCCAGTATATTACAGGGGGCCGTGACTGAAGCTTTCTTT
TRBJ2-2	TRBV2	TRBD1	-	CASSDGTGLPGELFF	TGTGCCAGCAGTGATGGGACAGGGTTACCCGGGGAGCTGTTTTTT
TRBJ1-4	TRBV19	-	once	CASGRAATNEKLFF	TGTGCCAGTGGCAGGGCCGCAACTAATGAAAAACTGTTTTTT
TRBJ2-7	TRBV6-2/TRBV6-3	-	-	CASSYSTNFEQYF	TGTGCCAGCAGTTACTCGACTAATTTTGAGCAGTACTTC